This T cell receptor (beta chain) appears in the sequencing data of a study of cytomegalovirus exposure and HLA in healthy donors. The PCR had 60 Vbeta and 13 Jbeta primers. Sequencing was performed with immunoSEQ multiplex PCR; in TCRdb, only in-frame clones are kept and a portion is missing. The data contain 170,000 or so clones, around 78% of them singletons. V dropped 2 bases and J dropped 7; count of bases not matched to a gene: 8. This CDR3 comprises 14 residues. CDR1 SGDLS and CDR2 YYNGEE come from the germline V gene. This rearrangement joins TRBV9 to TRBJ2-7, with TRBD1 matching 8 bases. The sequence was obtained from a woman aged 50 to 60 in good health and CMV-seropositive. Material: PBMCs. CDR3 nucleotide sequence: TGTGCCAGCAGCGTCCTCCAGGGGGCAGGAGAGCAGTACTTC. Translated, it gives CASSVLQGAGEQYF.